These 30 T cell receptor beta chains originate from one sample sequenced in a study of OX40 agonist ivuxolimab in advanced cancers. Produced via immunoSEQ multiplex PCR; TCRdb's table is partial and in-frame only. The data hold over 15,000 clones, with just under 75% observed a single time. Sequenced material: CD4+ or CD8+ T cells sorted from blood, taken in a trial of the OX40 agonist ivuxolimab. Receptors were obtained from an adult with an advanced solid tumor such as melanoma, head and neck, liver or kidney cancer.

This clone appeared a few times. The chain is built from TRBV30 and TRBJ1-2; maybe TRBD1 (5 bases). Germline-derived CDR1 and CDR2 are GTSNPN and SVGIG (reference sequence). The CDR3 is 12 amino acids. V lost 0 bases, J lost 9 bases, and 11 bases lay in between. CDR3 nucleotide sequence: TGTGCCTGGAGTGTCTCCGGGGGAAGCTACACCTTC. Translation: CAWSVSGGSYTF.

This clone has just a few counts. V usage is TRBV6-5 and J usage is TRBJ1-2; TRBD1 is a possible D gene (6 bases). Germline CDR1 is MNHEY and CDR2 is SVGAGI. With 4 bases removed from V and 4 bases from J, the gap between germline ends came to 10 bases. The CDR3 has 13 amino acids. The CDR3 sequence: CASSLSTGYGYTF. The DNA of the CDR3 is TGTGCCAGCAGTTTATCGACAGGCTATGGCTACACCTTC.

The CDR3 loop reads CATWGLTVGYTF. DNA for the CDR3: TGTGCCACCTGGGGCCTTACCGTGGGCTACACCTTC. The rearrangement links TRBV7-9 to TRBJ1-2, with TRBD1 as a possible D gene (5 bases). Looked up from germline, CDR1 is SEHNR and CDR2 is FQNEAQ (reference sequence). The V and J ends lost 10 bases and 8 bases respectively, with 17 bases between them. CDR3 length equals 12 residues. Using reference TRBV7-9 and TRBJ1-2 for the parts outside the CDR3, the full variable domain is DTGVSQNPRHKITKRGQNVTFRCDPISEHNRLYWYRQTLGQGPEFLTYFQNEAQLEKSRLLSDRFSAERPKGSFSTLEIQRTEQGDSAMYLCATWGLTVGYTFGSGTRLTVV.

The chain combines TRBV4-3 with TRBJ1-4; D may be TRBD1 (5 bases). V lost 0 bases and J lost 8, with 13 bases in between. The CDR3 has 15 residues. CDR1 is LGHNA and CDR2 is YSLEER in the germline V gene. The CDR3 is CASSQDGAGREKLFF. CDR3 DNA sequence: TGCGCCAGCAGCCAAGATGGGGCAGGGAGGGAAAAACTGTTTTTT.

The CDR3 loop reads CASSSPMGQGANSPLHF. CDR3 nucleotide sequence: TGTGCCAGCAGTTCACCTATGGGGCAGGGTGCCAATTCACCCCTCCACTTT. The chain recombines TRBV28 with TRBJ1-6; D perhaps matches TRBD1 (5 bases). This CDR3 comprises 17 residues. V gave up 4 bases and J gave up 7 bases, with 20 bases separating them. The germline V gene has CDR1 MDHEN and CDR2 SYDVKM.

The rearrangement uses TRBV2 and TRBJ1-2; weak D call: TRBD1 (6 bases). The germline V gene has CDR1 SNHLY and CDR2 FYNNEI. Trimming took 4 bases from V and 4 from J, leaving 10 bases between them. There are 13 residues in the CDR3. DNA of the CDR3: TGTGCCAGCAGTGGGCAGGGGAGCTATGGCTACACCTTC. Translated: CASSGQGSYGYTF.

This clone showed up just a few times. The CDR3 DNA is TGTGCCAGCAGCCCGGGGCCCCTCTCCGGGGAGCTGTTTTTT. Translated: CASSPGPLSGELFF. The rearrangement uses TRBV7-9 and TRBJ2-2; either TRBD1 or TRBD2 may fit D (5 bases each). V was shortened by 5 bases and J by 6 bases, with 13 bases between the two germline ends. The CDR3 length is 14 residues. The germline CDR1 and CDR2 sequences are SEHNR and FQNEAQ (reference sequence).

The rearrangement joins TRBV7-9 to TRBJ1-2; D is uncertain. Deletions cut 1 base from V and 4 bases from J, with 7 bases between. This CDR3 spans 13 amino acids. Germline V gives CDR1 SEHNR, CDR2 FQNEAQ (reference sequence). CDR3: CASSLGSFYGYTF. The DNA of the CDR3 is TGTGCCAGCAGCTTAGGCAGCTTCTATGGCTACACCTTC.

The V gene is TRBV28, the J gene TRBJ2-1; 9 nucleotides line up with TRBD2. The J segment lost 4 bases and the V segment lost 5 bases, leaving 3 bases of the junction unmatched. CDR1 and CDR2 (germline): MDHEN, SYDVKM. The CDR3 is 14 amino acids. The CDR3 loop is CASSPSGVYNEQFF. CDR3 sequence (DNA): TGTGCCAGCAGTCCTAGCGGGGTGTACAATGAGCAGTTCTTC.

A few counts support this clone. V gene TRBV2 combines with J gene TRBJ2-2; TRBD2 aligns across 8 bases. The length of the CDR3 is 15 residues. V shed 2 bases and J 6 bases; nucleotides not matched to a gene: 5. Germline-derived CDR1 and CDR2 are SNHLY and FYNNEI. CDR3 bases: TGTGCCAGCAGTGAAATGGGGACTAGAGCCGGGGAGCTGTTTTTT. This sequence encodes CASSEMGTRAGELFF.

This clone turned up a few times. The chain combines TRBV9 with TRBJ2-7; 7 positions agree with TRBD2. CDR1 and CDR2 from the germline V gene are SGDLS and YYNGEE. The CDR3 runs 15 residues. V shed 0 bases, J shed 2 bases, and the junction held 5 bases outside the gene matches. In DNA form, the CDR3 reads TGTGCCAGCAGCGTAGATGCTAGCGGAACCTACGAGCAGTACTTC. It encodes CASSVDASGTYEQYF.

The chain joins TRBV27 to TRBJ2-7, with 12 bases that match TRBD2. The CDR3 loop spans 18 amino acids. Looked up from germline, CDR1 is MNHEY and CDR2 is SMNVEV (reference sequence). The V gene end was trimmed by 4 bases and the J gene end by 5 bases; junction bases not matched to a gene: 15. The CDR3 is CASSYQLAGGTLGHEQYF. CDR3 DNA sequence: TGTGCCAGCAGTTACCAACTAGCGGGAGGTACATTGGGCCACGAGCAGTACTTC.

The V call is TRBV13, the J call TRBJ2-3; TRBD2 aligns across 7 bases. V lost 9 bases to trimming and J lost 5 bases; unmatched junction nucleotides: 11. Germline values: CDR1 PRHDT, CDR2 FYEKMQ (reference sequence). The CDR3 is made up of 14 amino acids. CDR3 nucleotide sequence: TGTGCCAGTTCCCGGCGCGGGAGACAAGATACGCAGTATTTT. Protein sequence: CASSRRGRQDTQYF.

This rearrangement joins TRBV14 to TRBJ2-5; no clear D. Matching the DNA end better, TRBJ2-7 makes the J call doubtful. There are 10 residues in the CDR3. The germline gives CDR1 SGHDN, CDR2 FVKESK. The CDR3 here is CASSLYEQYF. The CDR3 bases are TGTGCCAGCAGCCTGTACGAGCAGTACTTC.

The CDR3 region is CASSSLAGATDTQYF. The CDR3 DNA reads TGCGCCAGCAGTTCTCTAGCGGGAGCTACAGATACGCAGTATTTT. The rearrangement joins TRBV5-1 to TRBJ2-3; 10 positions agree with TRBD2. The V segment lost 5 bases and the J segment 3 bases; nucleotides outside the gene matches: 6. This CDR3 is 15 amino acids long. The germline V gene encodes CDR1 SGHRS and CDR2 YFSETQ.

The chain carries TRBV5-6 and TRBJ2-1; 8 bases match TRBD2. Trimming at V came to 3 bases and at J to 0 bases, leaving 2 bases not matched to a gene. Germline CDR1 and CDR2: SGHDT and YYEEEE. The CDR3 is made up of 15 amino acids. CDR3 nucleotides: TGTGCCAGCAGCTGGGGGACTAGCTCCTACAATGAGCAGTTCTTC. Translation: CASSWGTSSYNEQFF.

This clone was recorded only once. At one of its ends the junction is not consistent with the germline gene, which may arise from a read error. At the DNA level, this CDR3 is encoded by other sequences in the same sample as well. The CDR3 DNA is TGCGCTAGCAGCCAAAATGTTGGGATCCGAGAGACCCAGTACTTC. This codes for CASSQNVGIRETQYF. The V call is TRBV4-1, the J call TRBJ2-5; no clear D gene. Germline V gene sequence: CDR1 MGHRA, CDR2 YSYEKL. The length of the CDR3 is 15 residues.

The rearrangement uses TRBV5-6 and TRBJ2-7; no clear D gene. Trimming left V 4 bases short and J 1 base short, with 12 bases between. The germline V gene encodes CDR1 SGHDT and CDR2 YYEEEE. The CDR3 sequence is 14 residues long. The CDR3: CASSGRASSYEQYF. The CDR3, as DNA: TGTGCCAGCAGCGGCAGAGCGAGTTCCTACGAGCAGTACTTC.

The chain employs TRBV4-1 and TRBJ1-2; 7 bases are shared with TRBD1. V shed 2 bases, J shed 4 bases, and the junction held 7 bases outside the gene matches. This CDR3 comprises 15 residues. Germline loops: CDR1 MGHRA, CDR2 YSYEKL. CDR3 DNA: TGCGCCAGCAGCCAACTAACAGGGGAAGGCTATGGCTACACCTTC. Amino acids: CASSQLTGEGYGYTF.

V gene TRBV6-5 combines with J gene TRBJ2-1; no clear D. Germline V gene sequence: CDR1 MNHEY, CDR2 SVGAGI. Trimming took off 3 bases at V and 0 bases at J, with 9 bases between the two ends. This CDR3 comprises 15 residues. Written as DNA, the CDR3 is TGTGCCAGCAGTTATGAGGCCTACTCCTACAATGAGCAGTTCTTC. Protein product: CASSYEAYSYNEQFF.

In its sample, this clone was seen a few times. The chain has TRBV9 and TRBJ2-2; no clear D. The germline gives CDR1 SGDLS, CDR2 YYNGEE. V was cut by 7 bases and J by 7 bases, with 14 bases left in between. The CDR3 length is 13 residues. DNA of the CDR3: TGTGCCAGCGGAAGAGGAGAGTACGGGGAGCTGTTTTTT. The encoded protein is CASGRGEYGELFF.

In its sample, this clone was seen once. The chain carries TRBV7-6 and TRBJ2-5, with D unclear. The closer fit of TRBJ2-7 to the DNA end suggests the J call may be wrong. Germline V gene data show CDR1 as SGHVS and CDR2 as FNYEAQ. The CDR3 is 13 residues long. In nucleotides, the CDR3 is TGTGCCAGCAGCTACGGTAGCCATTACGAGCAGTACTTC. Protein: CASSYGSHYEQYF.

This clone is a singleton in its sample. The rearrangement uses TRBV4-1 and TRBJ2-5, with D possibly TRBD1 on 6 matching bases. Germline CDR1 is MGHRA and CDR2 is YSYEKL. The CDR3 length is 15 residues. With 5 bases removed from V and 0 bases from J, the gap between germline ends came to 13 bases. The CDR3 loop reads CASSIGQTYQETQYF. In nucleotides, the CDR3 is TGCGCCAGCAGCATTGGACAGACGTACCAAGAGACCCAGTACTTC.

The CDR3 DNA follows: TGTGCCAGCAGCCTCGTGGGGAGGTTCGATTATGGCTACACCTTC. Its translation is CASSLVGRFDYGYTF. The chain recombines TRBV5-5 with TRBJ1-2, with D unresolved. V was trimmed by 4 bases and J by 5 bases, leaving 18 bases between them. This CDR3 has 15 residues. Looked up from germline, CDR1 is SGHKS and CDR2 is YYEKEE (reference sequence).

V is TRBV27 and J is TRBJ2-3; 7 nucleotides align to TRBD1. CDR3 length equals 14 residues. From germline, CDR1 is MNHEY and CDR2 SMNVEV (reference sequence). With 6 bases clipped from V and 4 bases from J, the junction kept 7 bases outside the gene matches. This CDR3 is CASRSAGGSDTQYF. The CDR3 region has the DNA TGTGCCAGCAGGTCGGCAGGGGGTTCAGATACGCAGTATTTT.

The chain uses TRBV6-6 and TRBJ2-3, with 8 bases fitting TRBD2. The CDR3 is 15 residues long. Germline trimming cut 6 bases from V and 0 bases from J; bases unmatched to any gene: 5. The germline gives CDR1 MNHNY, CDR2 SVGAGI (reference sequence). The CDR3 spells CASRGIAGSTDTQYF. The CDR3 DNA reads TGTGCCAGCAGGGGCATAGCGGGGAGCACAGATACGCAGTATTTT.

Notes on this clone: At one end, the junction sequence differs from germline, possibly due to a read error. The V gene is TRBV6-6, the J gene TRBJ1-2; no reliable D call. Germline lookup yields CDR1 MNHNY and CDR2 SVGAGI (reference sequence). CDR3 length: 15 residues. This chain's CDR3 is CASSYDTGFVYPYAF. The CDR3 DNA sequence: TGTGCCAGCAGTTACGACACCGGGTTCGTGTATCCTTACGCCTTC.

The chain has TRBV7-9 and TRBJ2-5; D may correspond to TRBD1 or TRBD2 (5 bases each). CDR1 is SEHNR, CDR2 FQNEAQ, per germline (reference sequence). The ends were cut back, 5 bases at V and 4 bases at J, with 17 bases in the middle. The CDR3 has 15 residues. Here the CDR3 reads CASSQSRTGGETQYF. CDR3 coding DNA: TGTGCCAGCAGCCAAAGCAGAACAGGAGGAGAGACCCAGTACTTC.

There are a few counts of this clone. This chain's CDR3 is CASTGEYYGYTF. The DNA of the CDR3 is TGTGCCAGCACTGGGGAATACTATGGCTACACCTTC. V usage is TRBV28 and J usage is TRBJ1-2; unclear D gene. V was cut by 7 bases and J by 3 bases, with 9 bases left in between. Germline V CDR1 and CDR2: MDHEN, SYDVKM. This CDR3 has 12 residues.

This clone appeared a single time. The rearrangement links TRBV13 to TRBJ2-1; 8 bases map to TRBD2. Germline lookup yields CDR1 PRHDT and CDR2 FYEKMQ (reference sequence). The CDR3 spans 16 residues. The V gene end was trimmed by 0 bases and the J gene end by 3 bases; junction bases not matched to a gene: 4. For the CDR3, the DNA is TGTGCCAGCAGCTTAGGCACTAGCGGTCTCTACAATGAGCAGTTCTTC. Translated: CASSLGTSGLYNEQFF.